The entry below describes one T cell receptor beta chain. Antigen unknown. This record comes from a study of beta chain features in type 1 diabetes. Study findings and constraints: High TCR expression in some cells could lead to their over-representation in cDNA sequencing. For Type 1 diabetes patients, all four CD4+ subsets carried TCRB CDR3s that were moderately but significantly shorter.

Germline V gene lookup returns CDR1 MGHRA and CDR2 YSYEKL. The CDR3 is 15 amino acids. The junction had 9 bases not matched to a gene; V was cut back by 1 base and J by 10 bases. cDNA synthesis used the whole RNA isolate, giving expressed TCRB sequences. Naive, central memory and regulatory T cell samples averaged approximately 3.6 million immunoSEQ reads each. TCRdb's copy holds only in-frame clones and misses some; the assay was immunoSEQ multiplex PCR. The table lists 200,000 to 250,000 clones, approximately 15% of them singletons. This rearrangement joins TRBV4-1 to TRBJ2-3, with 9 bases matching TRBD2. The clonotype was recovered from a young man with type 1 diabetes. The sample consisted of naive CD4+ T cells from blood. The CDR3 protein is CASSQVRSSGDAQYF. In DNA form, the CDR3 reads TGCGCCAGCAGCCAAGTCAGGTCTAGCGGGGATGCGCAGTATTTT.